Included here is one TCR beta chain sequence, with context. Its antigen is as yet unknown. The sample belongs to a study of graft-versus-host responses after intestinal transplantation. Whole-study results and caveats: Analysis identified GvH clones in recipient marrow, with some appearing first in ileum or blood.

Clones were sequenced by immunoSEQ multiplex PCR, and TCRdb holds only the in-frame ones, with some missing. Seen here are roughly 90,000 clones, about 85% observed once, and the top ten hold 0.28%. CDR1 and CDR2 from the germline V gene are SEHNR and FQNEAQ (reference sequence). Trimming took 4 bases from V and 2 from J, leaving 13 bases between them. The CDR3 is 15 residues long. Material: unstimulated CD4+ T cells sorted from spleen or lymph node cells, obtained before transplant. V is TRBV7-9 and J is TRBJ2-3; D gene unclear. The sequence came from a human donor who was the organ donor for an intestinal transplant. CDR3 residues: CASSSSGLITDTQYF. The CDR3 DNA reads TGTGCCAGCAGCTCTTCTGGGCTGATCACAGATACGCAGTATTTT.